This TCR beta chain was found in a study of T cells in Graves' hyperthyroidism and ophthalmopathy. The CDR3 sequence is 14 residues long. Germline V gives CDR1 SGHDT, CDR2 YYEEEE. J was trimmed by 6 bases and V by 4 bases; bases with no gene match: 6. Each patient was aged 18 to 65 and had newly diagnosed hyperthyroidism of under 2 months' duration. A patient was excluded if there was uncontrolled infection, other autoimmune disease, pregnancy or lactation. Isolation of PBMCs was performed on 8 to 10 ml fresh peripheral blood. Whole-study results and caveats: Ophthalmopathy got predicted by the model a median about six months before its onset.

It was RNA transcripts that yielded the amplified TCR beta CDR3 regions. The TCR CDR3 was amplified in a first-round RT-PCR using the HTBI primer set. TCRdb itself ran the multiplex PCR reads through MiXCR, one entry per CDR3 protein. The table has approximately 630,000 distinct CDR3 sequences, around 15% seen once. This clonotype was counted a few times. What it recognizes is unknown. The TCR was taken from a woman aged 25 to 45 with Graves' hyperthyroidism. The chain has TRBV5-6 and TRBJ2-1; 8 positions agree with TRBD2. Sequenced: blood. The CDR3 here is CASSQPTSGNEQFF. CDR3 DNA sequence: TGTGCCAGCAGCCAACCAACTAGCGGCAATGAGCAGTTCTTC.